The rows below give T cell receptor beta chains drawn from one sample of a study of somatic mutations in cytotoxic T cells in rheumatoid arthritis. Sequencing was performed with immunoSEQ multiplex PCR; in TCRdb, only in-frame clones are kept and a portion is missing. There are some 20,000 clones in the sample; around 63% occur only once, and 15% to 20% lies in the top ten. Material for sequencing was CD8+ T cells sorted from blood. Receptors originate from an adult with rheumatoid arthritis. The CDR3 runs from the conserved cysteine through the conserved F or W. Each record gives: D gene, V gene, clone size, J gene, CDR3 protein, CDR3 DNA. D genes are given only for firm matches. Size is omitted from some rows. Given values are once, few, many or a class for expanded clones.

D: NA
V: TRBV2
size: NA
J: TRBJ1-2
CDR3: CASSERSEEDGYTF
DNA: TGTGCCAGCAGTGAACGGTCAGAGGAAGACGGCTACACCTTC

D: NA
V: TRBV28
size: NA
J: TRBJ2-7
CDR3: CASSLGRTRTYEQYF
DNA: TGTGCCAGCAGTTTAGGCAGGACTCGAACCTACGAGCAGTACTTC

D: TRBD1
V: TRBV27
size: few
J: TRBJ1-2
CDR3: CASSLAGQGSGYTF
DNA: TGTGCCAGCAGTCTCGCCGGACAGGGCAGTGGCTACACCTTC

D: NA
V: TRBV5-1
size: NA
J: TRBJ2-7
CDR3: CASSLAVLQGYSYEQYF
DNA: TGCGCCAGCAGCTTGGCCGTTTTACAGGGCTACTCCTACGAGCAGTACTTC

D: NA
V: TRBV6-1
size: few
J: TRBJ1-5
CDR3: CASSEPNLRVRDQPQHF
DNA: TGTGCCAGCAGTGAACCTAATCTGAGGGTCCGGGATCAGCCCCAGCATTTT

D: NA
V: TRBV29-1
size: once
J: TRBJ2-7
CDR3: CSVKARSYEQYF
DNA: TGCAGCGTTAAGGCCAGATCCTACGAGCAGTACTTC

D: NA
V: TRBV5-1
size: NA
J: TRBJ2-7
CDR3: CASSLAQGVQDEQYF
DNA: TGCGCCAGCAGCTTGGCCCAAGGGGTACAGGACGAGCAGTACTTC

D: NA
V: TRBV28
size: once
J: TRBJ2-7
CDR3: CASSLGAGYEQYF
DNA: TGTGCCAGCAGTTTAGGGGCAGGCTACGAGCAGTACTTC

D: TRBD2
V: TRBV4-3
size: NA
J: TRBJ2-5
CDR3: CASSQDWATSGGAEETQYF
DNA: TGCGCCAGCAGCCAAGATTGGGCGACTAGCGGGGGGGCTGAGGAGACCCAGTACTTC

D: NA
V: TRBV5-1
size: NA
J: TRBJ2-7
CDR3: CASSLGGPSYEQYF
DNA: TGCGCCAGCAGCTTGGGGGGACCGAGCTACGAGCAGTACTTC

D: TRBD1
V: TRBV4-3
size: NA
J: TRBJ2-7
CDR3: CASSQGTGGLSEQYF
DNA: TGCGCCAGCAGCCAAGGGACAGGGGGGCTAAGCGAGCAGTACTTC

D: NA
V: TRBV27
size: few
J: TRBJ1-6
CDR3: CASMDPNSPLHF
DNA: TGTGCCAGCATGGACCCTAATTCACCCCTCCACTTT

D: NA
V: TRBV6-5
size: NA
J: TRBJ2-2
CDR3: CASSYSWQGGTGELFF
DNA: TGTGCCAGCAGTTACTCGTGGCAGGGAGGCACCGGGGAGCTGTTTTTT

D: NA
V: TRBV10-3
size: medium-sized
J: TRBJ2-7
CDR3: CAISESEDFSTYEQYF
DNA: TGTGCCATCAGTGAGTCGGAGGATTTTTCCACTTACGAGCAGTACTTC

D: TRBD1
V: TRBV11-2
size: once
J: TRBJ1-6
CDR3: CASSLVGGNSPLHF
DNA: TGTGCCAGCAGCTTAGTAGGGGGCAATTCACCCCTCCACTTT

D: NA
V: TRBV4-1
size: NA
J: TRBJ1-5
CDR3: CASSHENQPQHF
DNA: TGCGCCAGCAGCCACGAGAATCAGCCCCAGCATTTT

D: TRBD1
V: TRBV6-5
size: NA
J: TRBJ1-2
CDR3: CASSGTGTGHYGYTF
DNA: TGTGCCAGCAGTGGAACCGGGACAGGTCACTATGGCTACACCTTC

D: NA
V: TRBV2
size: medium-sized
J: TRBJ2-7
CDR3: CASSEEAGSYEQYF
DNA: TGTGCCAGCAGTGAAGAGGCAGGGTCCTACGAGCAGTACTTC

D: NA
V: TRBV5-1
size: NA
J: TRBJ1-2
CDR3: CASSLGDSGRWGYTF
DNA: TGCGCCAGCAGCTTAGGGGACTCAGGGAGATGGGGCTACACCTTC

D: NA
V: TRBV19
size: NA
J: TRBJ1-2
CDR3: CASSIPAGVFYGYTF
DNA: TGTGCCAGTAGTATACCGGCAGGGGTCTTCTATGGCTACACCTTC

D: NA
V: TRBV25-1
size: NA
J: TRBJ1-2
CDR3: CASSTRQSYGYTF
DNA: TGTGCCAGCAGTACCCGACAGAGCTATGGCTACACCTTC

D: TRBD1
V: TRBV30
size: few
J: TRBJ2-7
CDR3: CAWSVLTGYEQYF
DNA: TGTGCCTGGAGTGTACTGACAGGGTACGAGCAGTACTTC

D: NA
V: TRBV7-9
size: medium-sized
J: TRBJ2-2
CDR3: CASSLKTGELFF
DNA: TGTGCCAGCAGCCTGAAGACCGGGGAGCTGTTTTTT

D: TRBD1
V: TRBV9
size: NA
J: TRBJ1-6
CDR3: CASSVGGQGVGSPLHF
DNA: TGTGCCAGCAGCGTTGGGGGACAGGGTGTGGGTTCACCCCTCCACTTT

D: TRBD1
V: TRBV12-5
size: few
J: TRBJ1-2
CDR3: CASGHGQGAPNGYTF
DNA: TGTGCTAGTGGTCATGGACAGGGGGCTCCAAATGGCTACACCTTC

D: TRBD1
V: TRBV7-8
size: NA
J: TRBJ2-7
CDR3: CASSLVAGTGSYEQYF
DNA: TGTGCCAGCAGCTTAGTCGCCGGGACAGGGTCCTACGAGCAGTACTTC

D: NA
V: TRBV28
size: NA
J: TRBJ1-5
CDR3: CASTDGDSNQPQHF
DNA: TGTGCCAGCACGGACGGTGATAGCAATCAGCCCCAGCATTTT

D: NA
V: TRBV5-4
size: few
J: TRBJ2-7
CDR3: CASSLGADSYEQYF
DNA: TGTGCCAGCAGCTTGGGGGCAGACTCCTACGAGCAGTACTTC